These 20 T cell receptor beta chains share one sample of origin, sequenced in a study of T cell responses to AZD1222 COVID-19 vaccine. Sequencing used immunoSEQ multiplex PCR; TCRdb keeps in-frame clones, though not all of them. The sample consists of 150,000 or so clones, 90% to 95% of them appearing once. Sequenced here: peripheral blood, sampled 28 days after the second AZD1222 dose. All receptors derive from an adult who received the AZD1222 COVID-19 vaccine.

The chain recombines TRBV2 with TRBJ1-1; 10 bases are shared with TRBD1. The CDR3 runs to 17 residues. CDR1 SNHLY and CDR2 FYNNEI come from the germline V gene. Trimming cost V 4 bases and J 3 bases; bases outside gene matches: 11. CDR3 residues: CASSVDRGPPTHTEAFF. CDR3 DNA: TGTGCCAGCAGTGTCGACAGGGGGCCGCCTACCCACACTGAAGCTTTCTTT.

The J gene is TRBJ2-2, the V gene TRBV3-1 (or the pseudogene TRBV3-2), with unresolved D. V was cut by 2 bases and J by 4 bases, with 8 bases left in between. The CDR3 sequence is 14 residues long. CDR1 is LGHDT, CDR2 YNNKEL, per germline (reference sequence). The CDR3 here is CASSQSRSTGELFF. CDR3 in DNA: TGTGCCAGCAGCCAAAGCCGGTCCACCGGGGAGCTGTTTTTT.

The chain carries TRBV5-1 and TRBJ1-4; the D gene is possibly TRBD1 (5 bases). The CDR3 is 16 amino acids. CDR1 SGHRS and CDR2 YFSETQ come from the germline V gene. The germline V and J ends were trimmed by 3 bases and 7 bases, with 19 bases remaining between them. The CDR3 here is CASSSAGGRVGEKLFF. The CDR3, as DNA: TGCGCCAGCAGCTCTGCCGGCGGCAGGGTTGGTGAAAAACTGTTTTTT.

The chain couples TRBV7-9 to TRBJ1-3; D is possibly TRBD1 (6 bases). V was trimmed by 5 bases and J by 8 bases, leaving 13 bases between them. The CDR3 has 13 residues. Germline lookup yields CDR1 SEHNR and CDR2 FQNEAQ (reference sequence). The CDR3 bases are TGTGCCAGCAGCAAAGGACAGACTTACACCATATATTTT. It is translated as CASSKGQTYTIYF.

The chain carries TRBV5-1 and TRBJ2-5, with a possible D match to TRBD2 (6 bases). The CDR3 extends over 14 amino acids. V dropped 6 bases and J dropped 4 bases, with 16 bases sitting between them. From germline, CDR1 is SGHRS and CDR2 YFSETQ. For the CDR3, the DNA is TGCGCCAGCACCCCGGTCCGGCGGGGAGAGACCCAGTACTTC. Amino acids: CASTPVRRGETQYF.

This chain joins TRBV28 and TRBJ1-2; 8 bases are a match to TRBD1. Per germline, CDR1 MDHEN and CDR2 SYDVKM. With V trimmed by 6 bases and J by 3 bases, 9 bases remained unmatched. This CDR3 region has 15 residues. CDR3 region: CASRTTGVPDYGYTF. In nucleotides, the CDR3 is TGTGCCAGCAGGACGACAGGGGTTCCAGACTATGGCTACACCTTC.

This sequence joins TRBV15 and TRBJ1-2; D unclear. CDR1 and CDR2 (germline): LNHNV, YYDKDF (reference sequence). The CDR3 contains 13 residues. V dropped 3 bases and J dropped 2 bases, with 7 bases sitting between them. Here the CDR3 DNA reads TGTGCCACCAGCAGGGAACAGAACTATGGCTACACCTTC. Residues: CATSREQNYGYTF.

V usage is TRBV5-5 and J usage is TRBJ1-2, with 9 bases matching TRBD1. With 3 bases clipped from V and 8 bases from J, the junction kept 5 bases outside the gene matches. The CDR3 is 13 residues long. Germline CDR1 is SGHKS and CDR2 is YYEKEE (reference sequence). The CDR3 DNA is TGTGCCAGCAGCTCCGGGACAGGGAACGGCTACACCTTC. It codes for CASSSGTGNGYTF.

This clone was picked up one time. The V gene is TRBV5-4, the J gene TRBJ2-7, with D possibly being TRBD2 (5 bases). There are 12 residues in the CDR3. V gave up 0 bases and J gave up 6 bases, with 7 bases separating them. Germline-derived CDR1 and CDR2 are SGHNT and YYREEE (reference sequence). CDR3 nucleotide sequence: TGTGCCAGCAGCTTGGGAGGAGGCGAGCAGTACTTC. This encodes CASSLGGGEQYF.

The rearrangement uses TRBV7-2 and TRBJ1-2, with D perhaps TRBD1 (6 bases). Germline V gives CDR1 SGHTA, CDR2 FQGNSA. CDR3 length equals 14 residues. Deletions cut 5 bases from V and 5 bases from J, with 15 bases between. The CDR3 protein is CASSHAGELYGYTF. DNA for the CDR3: TGTGCCAGCAGCCACGCAGGGGAACTGTATGGCTACACCTTC.

This rearrangement joins TRBV9 to TRBJ2-5, with D perhaps TRBD1 (6 bases). The CDR3 extends over 14 amino acids. Germline lookup yields CDR1 SGDLS and CDR2 YYNGEE. V shed 4 bases and J shed 2 bases, with 12 bases lying between them. The DNA of the CDR3 is TGTGCCAGCAGCCCCCGGACAGCTCAAGAGACCCAGTACTTC. It is translated as CASSPRTAQETQYF.

This clone appeared once. The J gene is TRBJ2-2, the V gene TRBV14; unclear D gene. The CDR3 is made up of 15 amino acids. The V end lost 1 base, the J end lost 4 bases, and 10 bases lay between the germline ends. Germline values: CDR1 SGHDN, CDR2 FVKESK. The CDR3 is CASSQALVSTGELFF. As DNA, the CDR3 is TGTGCCAGCAGCCAAGCACTTGTAAGCACCGGGGAGCTGTTTTTT.

The CDR3 DNA reads as TGTGCCAGCAGCCTCCAAGGGGGATCCGGCTACACCTTC. This gives the protein CASSLQGGSGYTF. The chain recombines TRBV7-2 with TRBJ1-2; a possible D gene is TRBD1 (6 bases). With 5 bases removed from V and 8 bases from J, the gap between germline ends came to 15 bases. The CDR3 spans 13 residues. Germline loops: CDR1 SGHTA, CDR2 FQGNSA.

The CDR3 region has the DNA TGTGCCAGCAGCTTCCTCGGACAGGGGGTCTCAGATACGCAGTATTTT. This sequence encodes CASSFLGQGVSDTQYF. This sequence joins TRBV7-9 and TRBJ2-3; TRBD1 matches 10 bases. The V gene end was trimmed by 3 bases and the J gene end by 4 bases; junction bases not matched to a gene: 7. CDR1 is SEHNR, CDR2 FQNEAQ, per germline (reference sequence). The CDR3 runs to 16 residues.

V is TRBV11-3 and J is TRBJ1-4; D may be TRBD1 (5 bases). From germline, CDR1 is SGHNT and CDR2 YENEEA. CDR3 length: 18 residues. The V end was cut by 1 base, the J end by 8 bases, with 23 bases between. The CDR3 region is CASSLAGQRDLRKEKLFF. CDR3 nucleotide sequence: TGTGCCAGCAGCTTAGCGGGCCAGAGGGACCTCCGGAAGGAAAAACTGTTTTTT.

The chain combines TRBV30 with TRBJ1-5; D possibly corresponds to TRBD1 (6 bases). With 7 bases removed from V and 7 bases from J, the gap between germline ends came to 20 bases. CDR3 size: 14 residues. Germline V CDR1 and CDR2: GTSNPN, SVGIG (reference sequence). The chain's CDR3 is CAYSETGWAQPQHF. Here the CDR3 DNA reads TGTGCCTATTCAGAAACAGGGTGGGCCCAGCCCCAGCATTTT.

This chain links TRBV19 with TRBJ1-1; TRBD1 matches 9 bases. This CDR3 has 14 residues. V was pared by 6 bases and J by 9 bases, with 11 bases of the junction left unmatched. From germline, CDR1 is LNHDA and CDR2 SQIVND (reference sequence). In DNA form, the CDR3 reads TGTGCCAGTAGAACCCCAGGGACAGGGAAAAAAGCTTTCTTT. The encoded protein is CASRTPGTGKKAFF.

The V and J genes are TRBV19 and TRBJ1-2; TRBD1 might be the D (5 bases). With 6 bases removed from V and 3 bases from J, the gap between germline ends came to 17 bases. In germline, CDR1 is LNHDA, CDR2 SQIVND (reference sequence). The CDR3 sequence is 15 residues long. The DNA of the CDR3 is TGTGCCAGTAGGGGGACGTCGGCTGGAGACTATGGCTACACCTTC. It translates to CASRGTSAGDYGYTF. Based on the CDR3 plus reference TRBV19 and TRBJ1-2, the full variable domain is DGGITQSPKYLFRKEGQNVTLSCEQNLNHDAMYWYRQDPGQGLRLIYYSQIVNDFQKGDIAEGYSVSREKKESFPLTVTSAQKNPTAFYLCASRGTSAGDYGYTFGSGTRLTVV.

The chain couples TRBV19 to TRBJ2-7; weak D call: TRBD2 (6 bases). The CDR3 runs to 11 residues. The V gene's germline CDR1 is LNHDA and CDR2 SQIVND (reference sequence). Trimming removed 8 bases from V and 5 bases from J, with 10 bases in between. The DNA of the CDR3 is TGTGCCAGTCGCGGAGGGAACGAGCAGTACTTC. Protein sequence: CASRGGNEQYF.

The chain uses TRBV5-1 and TRBJ1-4; perhaps TRBD1 as D (5 bases). Between the trimmed V and J ends, which lost 0 bases and 5 bases, there was a span of 11 bases. Germline V gene lookup returns CDR1 SGHRS and CDR2 YFSETQ. The CDR3 extends over 15 amino acids. The CDR3 spells CASSLAATANEKLFF. CDR3 in DNA: TGCGCCAGCAGCTTGGCTGCGACAGCAAATGAAAAACTGTTTTTT. Filled out from reference TRBV5-1 and TRBJ1-4, the complete variable domain reads KAGVTQTPRYLIKTRGQQVTLSCSPISGHRSVSWYQQTPGQGLQFLFEYFSETQRNKGNFPGRFSGRQFSNSRSEMNVSTLELGDSALYLCASSLAATANEKLFFGSGTQLSVL.